The 5 T cell receptor beta chains presented below share a single source sample, sequenced in a study of response to subunit inactivated influenza vaccine. TCRdb analysed the RT-PCR reads with MiXCR anew, one entry per CDR3 protein. The sample has about 540,000 distinct CDR3 sequences; around 15% are singletons. The sample was PBMCs from blood, taken about 12 days after vaccination. These receptors all come from a man aged 50-59 years who received an inactivated influenza vaccine.

This chain joins TRBV29-1 and TRBJ2-3; the match to TRBD1 covers 8 bases. Trimming at V came to 6 bases and at J to 5 bases, leaving 7 bases not matched to a gene. The CDR3 length is 13 residues. CDR1 and CDR2 (germline): SQVTM, ANQGSEA. The CDR3 loop reads CSVSQGAGDTQYF. The CDR3 DNA is TGCAGCGTCTCTCAGGGGGCGGGAGATACGCAGTATTTT.

The sample holds a few counts of this clonotype. This chain connects TRBV5-1 to TRBJ2-2, with TRBD1 matching 8 bases. Germline-derived CDR1 and CDR2 are SGHRS and YFSETQ. V was clipped by 4 bases and J by 4 bases; unmatched bases: 3. This CDR3 has 14 amino acids. The CDR3 nucleotides are TGCGCCAGCAGCGAGGACAGGGTCACCGGGGAGCTGTTTTTT. Translation gives CASSEDRVTGELFF.

The chain recombines TRBV12-3 or TRBV12-4 with TRBJ2-1; D is unresolved. This CDR3 has 14 amino acids. Trimming left V 3 bases short and J 0 bases short, with 6 bases between. The CDR3 nucleotides are TGTGCCAGCAGTTTGCGGATCTCCTACAATGAGCAGTTCTTC. Translating gives CASSLRISYNEQFF.

The table lists this clonotype with a few counts. This sequence joins TRBV7-9 and TRBJ1-2, with 9 bases identical to TRBD1. V shed 4 bases and J 7 bases; nucleotides not matched to a gene: 1. Germline CDR1 reads SEHNR; CDR2 reads FQNEAQ (reference sequence). The CDR3 contains 12 residues. As DNA, the CDR3 is TGTGCCAGCAGCTCGACAGGGGGTGGCTACACCTTC. Residues: CASSSTGGGYTF.

The gene calls are TRBV20-1 and TRBJ2-5; the D gene could be TRBD1 or TRBD2 (5 bases each). Germline CDR1 and CDR2: DFQATT and SNEGSKA (reference sequence). The V end lost 1 base, the J end lost 2 bases, and 17 bases lay between the germline ends. The CDR3 contains 16 residues. The CDR3: CSARVFNSGTQETQYF. CDR3 DNA: TGCAGTGCTAGAGTGTTCAATTCGGGGACGCAAGAGACCCAGTACTTC.